Listed below are T cell receptor beta chains from one sample, sequenced in a study of blood T cells in healthy people across ages. MiXCR, applied by TCRdb to the 5' RACE reads, yields one record per CDR3 protein. The table lists about 810,000 distinct CDR3 sequences, around 36% of them singletons. Sequencing used blood. These receptor sequences come from a man between 18 and 35 years old in good health. CDR3s include the opening cysteine and the closing phenylalanine or tryptophan. D genes are given only for firm matches. Only part of the rows carry a size: once, few, many, or a class if the clone is expanded.

>TRBJ1-5|TRBV20-1|.|.
CSARPTFNQPQHF
TGCAGTGCTAGACCGACCTTCAATCAGCCCCAGCATTTT
>TRBJ2-1|TRBV5-8|few|TRBD1
CACGQGGNNEQFF
TGTGCCTGCGGACAGGGGGGTAACAATGAGCAGTTCTTC
>TRBJ2-1|TRBV7-2|.|TRBD2
CASSLVASSGGFPETQFF
TGTGCCAGCAGCTTAGTAGCCTCTAGCGGGGGGTTCCCAGAGACCCAGTTCTTC
>TRBJ1-2|TRBV29-1|.|.
CSVGASNYGYTF
TGCAGCGTTGGGGCCAGCAACTATGGCTACACCTTC
>TRBJ1-5|TRBV7-9|.|.
CASSLYDQPQHF
TGTGCCAGCAGCTTATACGATCAGCCCCAGCATTTT
>TRBJ1-2|TRBV12-3/TRBV12-4|few|TRBD1
CASSPGGPNYGYTF
TGTGCCAGCAGCCCAGGGGGCCCTAACTATGGCTACACCTTC
>TRBJ2-3|TRBV15|.|.
CATSGGPDTQYF
TGTGCCACCAGCGGGGGCCCAGATACGCAGTATTTT
>TRBJ2-5|TRBV4-2|.|TRBD2
CASSQASSGEETQYF
TGTGCCAGCAGCCAAGCGTCTAGCGGGGAAGAGACCCAGTACTTC
>TRBJ2-5|TRBV29-1|.|.
CSVGSAILETQYF
TGCAGCGTTGGCTCTGCGATTTTGGAGACCCAGTACTTC
>TRBJ1-2|TRBV2|few|.
CASSDGGWEQMNYGYTF
TGTGCCAGCAGTGACGGGGGGTGGGAACAGATGAACTATGGCTACACCTTC
>TRBJ2-2|TRBV2|few|.
CASSETINTGELFF
TGTGCCAGCAGTGAAACTATTAACACCGGGGAGCTGTTTTTT
>TRBJ1-1|TRBV9|.|TRBD1
CASSLQGERKAFF
TGTGCCAGCAGCTTACAGGGGGAGAGGAAAGCTTTCTTT
>TRBJ2-3|TRBV5-5|.|.
CASSLGGISTDTQYF
TGTGCCAGCAGCTTGGGAGGGATTAGCACAGATACGCAGTATTTT
>TRBJ2-7|TRBV9|few|.
CASSIRGDTYEQYF
TGTGCCAGCAGCATCCGAGGGGACACCTACGAGCAGTACTTC
>TRBJ2-5|TRBV7-9|.|TRBD1
CASSSGQDRETQYF
TGTGCCAGCAGTTCGGGACAGGATCGGGAGACCCAGTACTTC
>TRBJ2-7|TRBV20-1|.|.
CSANLRYEQYF
TGCAGTGCTAATTTGCGGTACGAGCAGTACTTC
>TRBJ1-6|TRBV20-1|.|.
CSASSGLPPQSPLHF
TGCAGTGCTAGCTCGGGACTCCCACCGCAATCACCCCTCCACTTT